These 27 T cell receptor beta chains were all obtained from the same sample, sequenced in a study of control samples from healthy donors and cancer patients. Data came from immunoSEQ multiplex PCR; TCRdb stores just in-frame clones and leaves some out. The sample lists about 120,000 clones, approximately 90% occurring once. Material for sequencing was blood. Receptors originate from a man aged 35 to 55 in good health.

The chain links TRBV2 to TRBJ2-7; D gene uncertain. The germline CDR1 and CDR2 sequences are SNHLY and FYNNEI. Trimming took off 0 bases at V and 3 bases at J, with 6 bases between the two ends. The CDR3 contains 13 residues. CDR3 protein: CASSEAVSYEQYF. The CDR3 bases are TGTGCCAGCAGTGAAGCTGTGAGCTACGAGCAGTACTTC.

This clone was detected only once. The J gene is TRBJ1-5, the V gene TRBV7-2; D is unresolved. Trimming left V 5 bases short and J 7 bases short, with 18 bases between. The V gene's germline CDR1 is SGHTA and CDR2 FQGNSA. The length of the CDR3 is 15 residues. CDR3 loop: CASSHGGIRGQPQHF. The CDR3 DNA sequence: TGTGCCAGCAGCCACGGAGGGATCCGGGGACAGCCCCAGCATTTT.

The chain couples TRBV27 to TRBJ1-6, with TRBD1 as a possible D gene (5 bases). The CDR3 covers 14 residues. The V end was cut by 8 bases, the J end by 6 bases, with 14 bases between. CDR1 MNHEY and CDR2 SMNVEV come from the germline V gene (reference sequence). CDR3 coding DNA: TGTGCCAGCGGCTCGCCGGGACCTAATTCACCCCTCCACTTT. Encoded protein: CASGSPGPNSPLHF.

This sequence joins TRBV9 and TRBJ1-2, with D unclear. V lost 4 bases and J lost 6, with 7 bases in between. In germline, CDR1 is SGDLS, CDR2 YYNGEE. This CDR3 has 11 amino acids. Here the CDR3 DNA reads TGTGCCAGCAGCCTCGGAAATGGCTACACCTTC. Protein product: CASSLGNGYTF.

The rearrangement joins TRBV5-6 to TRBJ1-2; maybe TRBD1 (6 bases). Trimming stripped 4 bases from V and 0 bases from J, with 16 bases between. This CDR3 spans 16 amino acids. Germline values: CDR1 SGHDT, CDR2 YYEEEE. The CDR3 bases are TGTGCCAGCAGCCCAGGCACAGGGAGAGCTAACTATGGCTACACCTTC. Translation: CASSPGTGRANYGYTF.

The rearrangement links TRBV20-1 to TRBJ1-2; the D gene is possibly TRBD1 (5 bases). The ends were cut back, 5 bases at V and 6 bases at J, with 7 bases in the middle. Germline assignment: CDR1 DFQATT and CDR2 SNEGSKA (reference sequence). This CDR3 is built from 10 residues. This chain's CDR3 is CSARTNGYTF. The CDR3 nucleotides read TGCAGTGCTCGGACAAATGGCTACACCTTC.

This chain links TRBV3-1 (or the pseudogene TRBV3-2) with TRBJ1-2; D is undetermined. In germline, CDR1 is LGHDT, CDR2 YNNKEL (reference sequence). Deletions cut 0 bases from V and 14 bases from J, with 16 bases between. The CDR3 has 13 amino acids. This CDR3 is CASSQDRREGSTF. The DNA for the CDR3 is TGTGCCAGCAGCCAAGACCGCCGGGAGGGTAGTACCTTC.

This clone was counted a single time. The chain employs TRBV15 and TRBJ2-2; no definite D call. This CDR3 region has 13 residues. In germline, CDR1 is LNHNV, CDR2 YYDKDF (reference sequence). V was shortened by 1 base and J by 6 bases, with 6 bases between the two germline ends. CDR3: CATSRGASGELFF. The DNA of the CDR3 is TGTGCCACCAGCAGAGGAGCTTCCGGGGAGCTGTTTTTT.

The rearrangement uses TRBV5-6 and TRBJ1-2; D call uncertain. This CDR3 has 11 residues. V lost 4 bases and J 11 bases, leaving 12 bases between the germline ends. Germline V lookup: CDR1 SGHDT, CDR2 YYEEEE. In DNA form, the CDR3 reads TGTGCCAGCAGCCTGGGGATGGTATACACCTTC. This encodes CASSLGMVYTF.

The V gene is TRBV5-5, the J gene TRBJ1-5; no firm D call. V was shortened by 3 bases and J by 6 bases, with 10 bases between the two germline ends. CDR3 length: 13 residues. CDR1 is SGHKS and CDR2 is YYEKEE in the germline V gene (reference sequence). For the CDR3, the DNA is TGTGCCAGCAGCTGGACCTACAGTCAGCCCCAGCATTTT. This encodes CASSWTYSQPQHF.

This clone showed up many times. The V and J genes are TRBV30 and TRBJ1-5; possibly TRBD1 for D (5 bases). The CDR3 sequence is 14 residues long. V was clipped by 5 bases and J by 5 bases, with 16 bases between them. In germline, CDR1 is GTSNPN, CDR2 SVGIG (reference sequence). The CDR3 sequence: CAWSPGRGDQPQHF. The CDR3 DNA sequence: TGTGCCTGGTCCCCGGGCAGAGGGGATCAGCCCCAGCATTTT.

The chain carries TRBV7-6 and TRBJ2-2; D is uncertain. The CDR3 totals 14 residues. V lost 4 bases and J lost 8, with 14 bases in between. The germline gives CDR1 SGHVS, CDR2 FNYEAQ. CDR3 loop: CASSSSHRNGELFF. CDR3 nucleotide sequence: TGTGCCAGCAGCTCCTCGCACCGGAATGGGGAGCTGTTTTTT.

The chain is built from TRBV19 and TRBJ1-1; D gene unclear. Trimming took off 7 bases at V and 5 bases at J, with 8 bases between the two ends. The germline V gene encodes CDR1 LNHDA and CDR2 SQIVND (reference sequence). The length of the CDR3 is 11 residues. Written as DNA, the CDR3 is TGTGCCAGTATCACCCGGACTGAAGCTTTCTTT. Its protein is CASITRTEAFF.

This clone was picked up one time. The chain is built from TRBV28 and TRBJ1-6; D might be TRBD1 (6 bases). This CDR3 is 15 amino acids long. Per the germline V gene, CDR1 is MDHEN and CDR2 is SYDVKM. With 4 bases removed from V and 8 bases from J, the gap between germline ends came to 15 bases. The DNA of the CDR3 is TGTGCCAGCAGTTATAACCAAGGGGGACATTCACCCCTCCACTTT. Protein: CASSYNQGGHSPLHF.

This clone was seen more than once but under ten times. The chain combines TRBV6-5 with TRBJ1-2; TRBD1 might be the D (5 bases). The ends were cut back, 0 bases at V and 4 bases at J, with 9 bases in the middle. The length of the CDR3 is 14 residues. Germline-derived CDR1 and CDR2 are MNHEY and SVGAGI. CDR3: CASSYSGGIYGYTF. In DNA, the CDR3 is TGTGCCAGCAGTTACTCGGGGGGTATCTATGGCTACACCTTC.

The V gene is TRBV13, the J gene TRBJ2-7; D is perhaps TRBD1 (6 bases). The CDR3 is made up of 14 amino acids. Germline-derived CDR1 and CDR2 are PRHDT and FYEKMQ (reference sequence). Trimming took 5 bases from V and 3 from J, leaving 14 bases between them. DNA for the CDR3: TGTGCCAGCAGCCCAAGTGACAGGATCTACGAGCAGTACTTC. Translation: CASSPSDRIYEQYF.

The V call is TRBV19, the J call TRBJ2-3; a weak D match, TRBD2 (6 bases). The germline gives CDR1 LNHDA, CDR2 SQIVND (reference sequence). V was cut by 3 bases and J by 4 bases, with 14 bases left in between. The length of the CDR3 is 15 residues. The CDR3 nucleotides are TGTGCCAGTAGTATCCCGACCCCGGGGGCAGATACGCAGTATTTT. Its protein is CASSIPTPGADTQYF.

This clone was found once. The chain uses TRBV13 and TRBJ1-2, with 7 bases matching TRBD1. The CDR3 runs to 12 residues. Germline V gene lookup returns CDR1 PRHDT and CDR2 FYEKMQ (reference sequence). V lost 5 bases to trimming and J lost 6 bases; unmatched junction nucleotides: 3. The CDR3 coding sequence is TGTGCCAGCAGCCCCACAGGGGATGGCTACACCTTC. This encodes CASSPTGDGYTF.

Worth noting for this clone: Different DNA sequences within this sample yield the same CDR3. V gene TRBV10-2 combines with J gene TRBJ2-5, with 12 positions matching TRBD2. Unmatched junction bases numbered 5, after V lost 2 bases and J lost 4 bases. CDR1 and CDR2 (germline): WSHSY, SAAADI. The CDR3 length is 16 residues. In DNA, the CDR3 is TGCGCCAGCAGTGAGGGGCTAGCGGGGGGGGGAGAGACCCAGTACTTC. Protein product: CASSEGLAGGGETQYF.

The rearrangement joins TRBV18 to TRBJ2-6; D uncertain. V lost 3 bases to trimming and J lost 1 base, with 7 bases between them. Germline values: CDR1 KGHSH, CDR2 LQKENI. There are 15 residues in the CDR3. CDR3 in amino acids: CASSPESSGANVLTF. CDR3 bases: TGTGCCAGCTCACCCGAATCTTCTGGGGCCAACGTCCTGACTTTC.

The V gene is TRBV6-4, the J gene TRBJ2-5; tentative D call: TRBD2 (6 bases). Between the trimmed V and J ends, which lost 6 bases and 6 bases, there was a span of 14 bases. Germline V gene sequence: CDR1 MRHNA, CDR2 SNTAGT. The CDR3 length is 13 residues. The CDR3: CASSPYGGQTQYF. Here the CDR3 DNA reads TGTGCCAGCAGCCCCTACGGGGGTCAGACCCAGTACTTC.

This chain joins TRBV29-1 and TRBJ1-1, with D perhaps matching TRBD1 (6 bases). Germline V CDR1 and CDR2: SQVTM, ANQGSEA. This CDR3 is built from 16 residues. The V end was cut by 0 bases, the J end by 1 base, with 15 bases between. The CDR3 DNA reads TGCAGCGTTGAAGATTTTGGACAGACATCGAACACTGAAGCTTTCTTT. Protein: CSVEDFGQTSNTEAFF.

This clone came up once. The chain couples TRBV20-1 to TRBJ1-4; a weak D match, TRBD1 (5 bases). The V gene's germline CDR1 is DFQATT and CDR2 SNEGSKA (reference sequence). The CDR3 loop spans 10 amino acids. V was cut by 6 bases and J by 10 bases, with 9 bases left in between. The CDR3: CSAVGVKLFF. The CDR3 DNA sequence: TGCAGTGCGGTGGGGGTAAAACTGTTTTTT.

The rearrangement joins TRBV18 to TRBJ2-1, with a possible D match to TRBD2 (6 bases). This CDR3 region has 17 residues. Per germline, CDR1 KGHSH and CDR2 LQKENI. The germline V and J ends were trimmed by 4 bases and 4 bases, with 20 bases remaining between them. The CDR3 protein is CASSLTQGGAEYNEQFF. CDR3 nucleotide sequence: TGTGCCAGCTCACTAACTCAGGGCGGGGCGGAGTACAATGAGCAGTTCTTC.

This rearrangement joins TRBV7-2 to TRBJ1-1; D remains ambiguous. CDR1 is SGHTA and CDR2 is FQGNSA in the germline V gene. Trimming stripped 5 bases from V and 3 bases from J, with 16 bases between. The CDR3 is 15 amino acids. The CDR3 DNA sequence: TGTGCCAGCAGCCCTGGTGGGCGCTTAGACACTGAAGCTTTCTTT. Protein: CASSPGGRLDTEAFF. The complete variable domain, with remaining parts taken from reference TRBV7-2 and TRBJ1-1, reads GAGVSQSPSNKVTEKGKDVELRCDPISGHTALYWYRQSLGQGLEFLIYFQGNSAPDKSGLPSDRFSAERTGGSVSTLTIQRTQQEDSAVYLCASSPGGRLDTEAFFGQGTRLTVV.

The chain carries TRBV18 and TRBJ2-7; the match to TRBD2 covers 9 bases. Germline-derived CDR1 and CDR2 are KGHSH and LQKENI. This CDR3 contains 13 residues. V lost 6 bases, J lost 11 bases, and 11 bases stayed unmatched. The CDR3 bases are TGTGCCAGCTCTTCCGGACAGCGGGAGGTTGAGTACTTC. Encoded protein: CASSSGQREVEYF.

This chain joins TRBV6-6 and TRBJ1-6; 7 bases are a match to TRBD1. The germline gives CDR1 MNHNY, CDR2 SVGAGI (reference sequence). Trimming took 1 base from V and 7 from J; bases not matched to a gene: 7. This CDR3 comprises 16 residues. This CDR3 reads CASSYFATGSNSPLHF. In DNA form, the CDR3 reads TGTGCCAGCAGTTACTTCGCGACAGGGAGCAATTCACCCCTCCACTTT.